This passage covers 7 T cell receptor beta chains from one sample sequenced in a study of patients and donors after allogeneic stem cell transplantation. TCRdb fed the RT-PCR reads into MiXCR, producing one record per CDR3 protein. The sample includes fewer than 500,000 distinct CDR3 sequences, roughly 17% of them seen just once. The sample was blood, either unsorted or a sorted T cell fraction (not recorded which). The receptor source for this set is a human donor who was either an allogeneic HSCT recipient or a stem cell or donor lymphocyte infusion donor (not recorded which). It is not recorded whose cells these are; they may come from a transplant donor.

There are a few counts of this clonotype. The chain uses TRBV19 and TRBJ1-5, with D maybe TRBD1 (6 bases). CDR3 size: 14 residues. Germline CDR1 and CDR2: LNHDA and SQIVND (reference sequence). V gave up 9 bases and J gave up 0 bases, with 12 bases separating them. This CDR3 is CASEGVFSNQPQHF. For the CDR3, the DNA is TGTGCCAGCGAGGGGGTATTTAGCAATCAGCCCCAGCATTTT.

This clonotype has only a few counts. Here the CDR3 reads CASSHSGSAYEQYF. CDR3 sequence (DNA): TGTGCCAGCAGTCATAGCGGGAGCGCCTACGAGCAGTACTTC. The genes are TRBV13 and TRBJ2-7, with 9 bases matching TRBD2. The CDR3 runs 14 residues. Trimming took 6 bases from V and 2 from J; bases not matched to a gene: 5. CDR1 and CDR2 from the germline V gene are PRHDT and FYEKMQ (reference sequence).

This clonotype was detected only a few times. V usage is TRBV7-9 and J usage is TRBJ2-3; D gene ambiguous. Deletions cut 2 bases from V and 4 bases from J, with 13 bases between. Germline V CDR1 and CDR2: SEHNR, FQNEAQ (reference sequence). This CDR3 region has 15 residues. CDR3 nucleotides: TGTGCCAGCAGCTTACGGAAGGGAAGTTCAGATACGCAGTATTTT. Its protein is CASSLRKGSSDTQYF.

This clonotype was counted a few times. V and J are TRBV19 and TRBJ2-7; the match to TRBD2 covers 9 bases. The CDR3 has 13 residues. Germline values: CDR1 LNHDA, CDR2 SQIVND (reference sequence). V was clipped by 7 bases and J by 0 bases; unmatched bases: 1. The CDR3 DNA follows: TGTGCCAGTAAGACTAGCGGCTCCTACGAGCAGTACTTC. It encodes CASKTSGSYEQYF. Filled out from reference TRBV19 and TRBJ2-7, the complete variable domain reads DGGITQSPKYLFRKEGQNVTLSCEQNLNHDAMYWYRQDPGQGLRLIYYSQIVNDFQKGDIAEGYSVSREKKESFPLTVTSAQKNPTAFYLCASKTSGSYEQYFGPGTRLTVT.

This clonotype occurred a few times. This chain joins TRBV12-5 and TRBJ2-7; D remains ambiguous. Germline values: CDR1 LGHNT, CDR2 FRNRAP. There are 12 residues in the CDR3. V dropped 6 bases and J dropped 3 bases, with 9 bases sitting between them. The CDR3 region has the DNA TGTGCTAGTGGCCCAGTTAGCTACGAGCAGTACTTC. Protein sequence: CASGPVSYEQYF.

This clonotype was counted only a few times. The chain uses TRBV3-1 and TRBJ2-7; no reliable D call. V lost 1 base and J lost 3, with 7 bases in between. The CDR3 is made up of 13 amino acids. Per germline, CDR1 LGHDT and CDR2 YNNKEL (reference sequence). This CDR3 is CASSQGRNYEQYF. The CDR3 DNA is TGTGCCAGCAGCCAAGGTCGGAACTACGAGCAGTACTTC.

CDR3 sequence: CASSPRIGREQYF. CDR3 coding DNA: TGTGCCAGCAGCCCTCGGATAGGTAGGGAGCAGTACTTC. The chain employs TRBV7-9 and TRBJ2-7; D not certain. Trimming shortened V by 5 bases and J by 7 bases, and 15 bases separated the two germline ends. This CDR3 is 13 amino acids long. CDR1 and CDR2 (germline): SEHNR, FQNEAQ (reference sequence). The entire variable domain, with the rest obtained from reference TRBV7-9 and TRBJ2-7, is as follows: DTGVSQNPRHKITKRGQNVTFRCDPISEHNRLYWYRQTLGQGPEFLTYFQNEAQLEKSRLLSDRFSAERPKGSFSTLEIQRTEQGDSAMYLCASSPRIGREQYFGPGTRLTVT.